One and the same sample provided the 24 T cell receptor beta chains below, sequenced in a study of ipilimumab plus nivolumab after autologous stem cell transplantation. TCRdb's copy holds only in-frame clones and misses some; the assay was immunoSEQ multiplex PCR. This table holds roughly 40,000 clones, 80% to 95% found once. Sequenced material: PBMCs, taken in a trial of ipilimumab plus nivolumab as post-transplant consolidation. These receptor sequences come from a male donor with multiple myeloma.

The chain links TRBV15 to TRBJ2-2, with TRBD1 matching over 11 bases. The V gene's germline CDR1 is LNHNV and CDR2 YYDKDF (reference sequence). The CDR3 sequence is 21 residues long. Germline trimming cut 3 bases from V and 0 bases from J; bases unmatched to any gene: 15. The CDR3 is CATSSRSWGQGGIANTGELFF. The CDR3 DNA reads TGTGCCACCAGCAGCCGGTCGTGGGGACAGGGGGGAATCGCGAACACCGGGGAGCTGTTTTTT.

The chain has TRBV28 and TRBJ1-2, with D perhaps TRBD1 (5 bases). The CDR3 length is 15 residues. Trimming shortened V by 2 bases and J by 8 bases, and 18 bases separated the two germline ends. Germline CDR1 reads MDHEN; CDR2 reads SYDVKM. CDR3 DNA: TGTGCCAGCAGTTTACCTATAACCGCCGGGGGGGGCTACACCTTC. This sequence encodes CASSLPITAGGGYTF.

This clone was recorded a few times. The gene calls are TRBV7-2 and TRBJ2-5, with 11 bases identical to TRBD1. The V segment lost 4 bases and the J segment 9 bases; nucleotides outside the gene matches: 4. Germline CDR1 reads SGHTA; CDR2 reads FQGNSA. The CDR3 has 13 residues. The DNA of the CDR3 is TGTGCCAGCAGCTCGAGGACAGGGGGCTCCCAGTACTTC. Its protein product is CASSSRTGGSQYF.

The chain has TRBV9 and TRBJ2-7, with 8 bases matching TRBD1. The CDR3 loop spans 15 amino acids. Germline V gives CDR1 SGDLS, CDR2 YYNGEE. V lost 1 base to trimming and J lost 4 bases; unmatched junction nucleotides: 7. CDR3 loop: CASSVSPDRVYEQYF. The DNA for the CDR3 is TGTGCCAGCAGCGTATCCCCGGACAGGGTTTACGAGCAGTACTTC.

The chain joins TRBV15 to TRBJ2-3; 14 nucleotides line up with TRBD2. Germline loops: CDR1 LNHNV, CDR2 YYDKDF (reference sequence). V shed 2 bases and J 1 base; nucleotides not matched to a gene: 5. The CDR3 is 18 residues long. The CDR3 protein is CATSRLRLAGGRTDTQYF. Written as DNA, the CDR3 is TGTGCCACCAGCAGACTGCGACTAGCGGGAGGGCGCACAGATACGCAGTATTTT.

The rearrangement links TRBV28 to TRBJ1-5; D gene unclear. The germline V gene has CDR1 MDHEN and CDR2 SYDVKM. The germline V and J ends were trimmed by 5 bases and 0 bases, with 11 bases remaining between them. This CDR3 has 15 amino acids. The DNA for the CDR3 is TGTGCCAGCAGTGGCAGAGTCAATAGCAATCAGCCCCAGCATTTT. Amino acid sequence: CASSGRVNSNQPQHF.

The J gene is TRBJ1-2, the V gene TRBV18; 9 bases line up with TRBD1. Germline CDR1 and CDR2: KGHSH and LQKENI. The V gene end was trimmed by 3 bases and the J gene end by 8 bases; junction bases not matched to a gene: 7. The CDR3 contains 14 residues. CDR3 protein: CASSPGDRALGYTF. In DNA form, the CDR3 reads TGTGCCAGCTCACCCGGGGACAGGGCTCTCGGCTACACCTTC.

The CDR3, as DNA: TGTGCCAGCAGCTTGGGGACAGTTAGCACAGATACGCAGTATTTT. Its protein is CASSLGTVSTDTQYF. V usage is TRBV5-6 and J usage is TRBJ2-3; perhaps TRBD1 as D (6 bases). CDR3 length: 15 residues. Germline V gives CDR1 SGHDT, CDR2 YYEEEE. Trimming cost V 0 bases and J 0 bases, with 8 bases left between them. The full variable domain, rest sourced from reference TRBV5-6 and TRBJ2-3, is DAGVTQSPTHLIKTRGQQVTLRCSPKSGHDTVSWYQQALGQGPQFIFQYYEEEERQRGNFPDRFSGHQFPNYSSELNVNALLLGDSALYLCASSLGTVSTDTQYFGPGTRLTVL.

This chain's CDR3 is CASSLVAGGTDTQYF. The CDR3 DNA follows: TGTGCCAGCAGCTTAGTAGCAGGGGGCACAGATACGCAGTATTTT. The chain links TRBV7-2 to TRBJ2-3; perhaps TRBD1 as D (6 bases). Germline CDR1 and CDR2: SGHTA and FQGNSA. V was shortened by 1 base and J by 1 base, with 9 bases between the two germline ends. The CDR3 runs to 15 residues.

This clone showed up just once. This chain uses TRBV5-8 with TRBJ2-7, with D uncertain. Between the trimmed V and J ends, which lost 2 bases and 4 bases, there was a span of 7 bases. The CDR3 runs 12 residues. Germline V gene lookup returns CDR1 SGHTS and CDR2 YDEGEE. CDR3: CASSLGFYEQYF. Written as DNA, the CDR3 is TGTGCCAGCAGCTTAGGATTTTACGAGCAGTACTTC.

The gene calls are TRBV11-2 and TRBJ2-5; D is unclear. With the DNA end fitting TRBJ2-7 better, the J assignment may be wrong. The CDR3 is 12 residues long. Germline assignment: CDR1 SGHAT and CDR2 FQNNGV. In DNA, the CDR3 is TGTGCCAGCAGCCTGAGCTCCTACGAGCAGTACTTC. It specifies CASSLSSYEQYF.

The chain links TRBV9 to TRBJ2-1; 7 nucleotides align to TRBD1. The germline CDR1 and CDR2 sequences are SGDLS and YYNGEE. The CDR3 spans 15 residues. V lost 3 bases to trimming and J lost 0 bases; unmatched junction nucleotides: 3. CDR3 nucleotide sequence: TGTGCCAGCAGCGCGACAGGGAGCTCCTACAATGAGCAGTTCTTC. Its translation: CASSATGSSYNEQFF.

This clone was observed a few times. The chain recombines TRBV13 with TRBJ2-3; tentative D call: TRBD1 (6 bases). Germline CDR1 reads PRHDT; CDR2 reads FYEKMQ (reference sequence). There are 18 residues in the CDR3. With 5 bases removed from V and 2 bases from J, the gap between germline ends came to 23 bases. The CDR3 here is CASSPDTGFTGITDTQYF. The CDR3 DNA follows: TGTGCCAGCAGCCCCGATACAGGGTTTACTGGTATCACAGATACGCAGTATTTT.

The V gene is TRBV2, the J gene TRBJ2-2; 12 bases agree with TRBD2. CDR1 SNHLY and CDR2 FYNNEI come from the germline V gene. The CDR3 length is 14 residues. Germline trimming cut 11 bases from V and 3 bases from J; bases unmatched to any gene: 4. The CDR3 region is CARRLAGDTGELFF. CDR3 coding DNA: TGTGCCCGCCGACTAGCGGGAGACACCGGGGAGCTGTTTTTT.

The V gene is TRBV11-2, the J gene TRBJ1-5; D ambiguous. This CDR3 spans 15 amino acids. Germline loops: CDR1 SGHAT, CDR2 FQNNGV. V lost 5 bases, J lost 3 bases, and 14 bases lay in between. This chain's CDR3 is CASSIGGFPNQPQHF. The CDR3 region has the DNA TGTGCCAGCAGCATAGGAGGTTTTCCCAATCAGCCCCAGCATTTT.

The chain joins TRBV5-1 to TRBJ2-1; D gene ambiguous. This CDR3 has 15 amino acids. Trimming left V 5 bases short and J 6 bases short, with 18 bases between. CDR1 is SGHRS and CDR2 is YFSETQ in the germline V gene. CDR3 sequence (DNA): TGCGCCAGCAGTAGTGTGCCGTTGGATTCCAATGAGCAGTTCTTC. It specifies CASSSVPLDSNEQFF.

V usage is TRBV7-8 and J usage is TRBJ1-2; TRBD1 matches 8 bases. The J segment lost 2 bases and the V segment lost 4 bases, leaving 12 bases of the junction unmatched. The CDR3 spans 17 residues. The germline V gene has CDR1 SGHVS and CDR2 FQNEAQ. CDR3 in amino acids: CASSSRTGKVSNYGYTF. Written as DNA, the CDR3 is TGTGCCAGCAGCTCACGGACAGGGAAAGTATCCAACTATGGCTACACCTTC.

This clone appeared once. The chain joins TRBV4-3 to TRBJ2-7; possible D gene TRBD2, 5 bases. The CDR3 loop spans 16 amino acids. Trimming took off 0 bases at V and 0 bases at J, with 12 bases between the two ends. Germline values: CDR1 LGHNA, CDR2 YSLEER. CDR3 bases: TGCGCCAGCAGCCAAGACCCCCAGCGGTTCTCCTACGAGCAGTACTTC. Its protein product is CASSQDPQRFSYEQYF.

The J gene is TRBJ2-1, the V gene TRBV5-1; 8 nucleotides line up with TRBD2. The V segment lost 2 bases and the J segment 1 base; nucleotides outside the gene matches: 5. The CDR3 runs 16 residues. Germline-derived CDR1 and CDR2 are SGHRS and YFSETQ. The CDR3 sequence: CASSLNSGTSYNEQFF. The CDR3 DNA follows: TGCGCCAGCAGCTTAAATAGCGGGACTTCCTACAATGAGCAGTTCTTC.

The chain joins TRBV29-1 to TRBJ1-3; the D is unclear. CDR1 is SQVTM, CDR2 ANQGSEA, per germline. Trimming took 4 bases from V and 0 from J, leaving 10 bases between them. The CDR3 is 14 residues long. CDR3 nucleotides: TGCAGCGTTGTACCCGGGGACTCTGGAAACACCATATATTTT. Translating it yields CSVVPGDSGNTIYF.

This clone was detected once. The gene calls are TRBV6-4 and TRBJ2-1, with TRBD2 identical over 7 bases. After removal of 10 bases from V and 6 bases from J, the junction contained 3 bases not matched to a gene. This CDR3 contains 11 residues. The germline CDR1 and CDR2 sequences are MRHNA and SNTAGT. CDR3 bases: TGTGCCACGGGACTACTCAATGAGCAGTTCTTC. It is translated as CATGLLNEQFF.

As DNA, the CDR3 is TGTGCCAGCAGTATCGAGGGGGCGCGGGTTTGGGGCTACACCTTC. Its protein is CASSIEGARVWGYTF. V usage is TRBV28 and J usage is TRBJ1-2, with 7 bases matching TRBD1. Germline CDR1 reads MDHEN; CDR2 reads SYDVKM. J gave up 8 bases and V 5 bases, and 14 bases lay outside the gene matches. The CDR3 is made up of 15 amino acids.

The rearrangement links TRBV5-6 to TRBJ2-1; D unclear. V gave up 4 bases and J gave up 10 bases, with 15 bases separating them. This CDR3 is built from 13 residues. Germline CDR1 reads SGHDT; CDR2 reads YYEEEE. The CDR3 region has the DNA TGTGCCAGCAGCCAAGCGATGAACGGGGAGCAGTTCTTC. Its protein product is CASSQAMNGEQFF.

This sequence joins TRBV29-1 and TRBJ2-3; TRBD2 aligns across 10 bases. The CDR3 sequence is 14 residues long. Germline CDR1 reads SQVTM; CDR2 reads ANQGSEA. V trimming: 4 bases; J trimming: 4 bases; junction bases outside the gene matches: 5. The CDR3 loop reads CSVAVAGGSDTQYF. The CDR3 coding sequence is TGCAGCGTTGCGGTAGCGGGAGGTTCAGATACGCAGTATTTT.